This entry is about one T cell receptor (beta chain). Its target is unknown. Germline V gene sequence: CDR1 LGHDT, CDR2 YNNKEL (reference sequence). This CDR3 comprises 15 residues. V shed 1 base and J shed 4 bases, with 13 bases lying between them. The study, taken as a whole, reports: Whole repertoires were not studied in the larger cohort, only one V-J beta rearrangement. Tumor Treg TCRs overlapped most with tumor naive CD4+ cells.

After constant-region reverse-primer amplification, full-length variable regions underwent semi-nested PCR with Nested Universal Primer A. Using its own MiXCR run on the 5' RACE reads, TCRdb lists one record per CDR3 protein. This table has nearly 55,000 distinct CDR3 sequences, approximately 25% appearing once. The source is a female donor with breast cancer. The sample was tumor-infiltrating naive CD4+ T cells sorted from the breast tumor. Regarding subset: naive CD4+ T cells, CD4+CD45RA+CD25-. This chain joins TRBV3-1 and TRBJ1-2; D remains unclear. CDR3 nucleotide sequence: TGTGCCAGCAGCCAAGGCGGAACGAGGAGCTATGGCTACACCTTC. It encodes CASSQGGTRSYGYTF.